Here is one T cell receptor beta chain with its context. Distinct nucleotide sequences in the sample also encode this CDR3. The sample belongs to a study of blood T cell repertoires in COVID-19. Whole-study context: COVID-19 samples from acute and convalescent phases originated in the United States, Italy and Spain. T cells, B-cell-depleted T cells, or PBMCs provided the cDNA or gDNA that served as material.

Original processing notes: Amplification from reference gene primers served as the basis for estimated nucleated cell counts. Assay: immunoSEQ multiplex PCR; the TCRdb copy retains only in-frame clones and omits some. V and J calls and clone size are those listed in that table; D and trimming were worked out from the DNA. The sample gives around 250,000 clones, roughly 82% of which show up once; 9% to 15% is in the top ten. The CDR3 contains 12 residues. Germline assignment: CDR1 LNHDA and CDR2 SQIVND (reference sequence). Unmatched junction bases numbered 1, after V lost 2 bases and J lost 7 bases. This chain joins TRBV19 and TRBJ1-2, with 7 bases matching TRBD1. The sequencing input was peripheral blood. The sequence came from a man at least 80 years old with acute or convalescent COVID-19. CDR3 region: CASSIQGGGYTF. In DNA, the CDR3 is TGTGCCAGTAGTATACAGGGGGGTGGCTACACCTTC.